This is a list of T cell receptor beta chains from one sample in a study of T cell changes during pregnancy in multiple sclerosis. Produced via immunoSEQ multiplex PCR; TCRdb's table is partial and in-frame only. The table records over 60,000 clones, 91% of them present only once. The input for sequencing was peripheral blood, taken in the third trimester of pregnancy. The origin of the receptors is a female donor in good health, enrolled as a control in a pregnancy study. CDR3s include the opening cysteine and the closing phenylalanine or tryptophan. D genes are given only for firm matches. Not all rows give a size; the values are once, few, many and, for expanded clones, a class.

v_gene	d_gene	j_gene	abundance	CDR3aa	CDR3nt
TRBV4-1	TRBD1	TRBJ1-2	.	CASSPETGNYGYTF	TGCGCCAGCAGCCCGGAGACAGGGAACTATGGCTACACCTTC
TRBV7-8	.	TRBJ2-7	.	CASSPEGRSSYEQYF	TGTGCCAGCAGCCCTGAGGGTCGGAGCTCCTACGAGCAGTACTTC
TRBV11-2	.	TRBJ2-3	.	CASSLGRASVGTDTQYF	TGTGCCAGCAGCTTAGGGCGGGCTAGCGTAGGCACAGATACGCAGTATTTT
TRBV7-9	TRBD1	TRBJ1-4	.	CASSLWTGGVEKLFF	TGTGCCAGCAGCCTGTGGACAGGGGGAGTCGAAAAACTGTTTTTT
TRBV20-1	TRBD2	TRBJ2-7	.	CSARGREGWDF	TGCAGTGCTAGAGGGCGGGAGGGTTGGGACTTC
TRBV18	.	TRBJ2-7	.	CASSPGIGALSGYEQYF	TGTGCCAGCTCACCAGGGATTGGAGCCCTCAGCGGGTACGAGCAGTACTTC
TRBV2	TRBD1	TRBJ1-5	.	CATASGGQGGGNQPQHF	TGTGCCACCGCGAGTGGGGGACAGGGAGGTGGCAATCAGCCCCAGCATTTT
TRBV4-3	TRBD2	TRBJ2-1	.	CASSQDLPGRAYNEQFF	TGCGCCAGCAGCCAAGATCTCCCGGGGAGGGCCTACAATGAGCAGTTCTTC
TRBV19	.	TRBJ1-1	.	CASSIETGSAEAFF	TGTGCCAGTAGTATAGAAACAGGGAGCGCTGAAGCTTTCTTT
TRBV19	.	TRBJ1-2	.	CASSIQGTYGYTF	TGTGCCAGTAGTATTCAGGGAACCTATGGCTACACCTTC
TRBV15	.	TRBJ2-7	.	CATSRDARGRPGSGEQYF	TGTGCCACCAGCAGAGATGCCCGAGGGAGGCCAGGGTCCGGCGAGCAGTACTTC
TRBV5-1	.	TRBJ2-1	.	CASSLLDYNEQFF	TGCGCCAGCAGCTTGTTAGACTACAATGAGCAGTTCTTC
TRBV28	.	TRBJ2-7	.	CASGSGTHYEQYF	TGTGCCAGCGGATCCGGGACACACTACGAGCAGTACTTC
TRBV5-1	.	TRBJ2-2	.	CASSRDLAAAAGELFF	TGCGCCAGCAGCCGTGACTTGGCCGCAGCAGCCGGGGAGCTGTTTTTT
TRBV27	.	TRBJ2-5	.	CASSRLGGEETQYF	TGTGCCAGCAGTAGATTGGGGGGTGAGGAGACCCAGTACTTC
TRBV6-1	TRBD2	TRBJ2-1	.	CASISGGFSYNEQFF	TGTGCCAGTATTAGCGGGGGCTTCTCCTACAATGAGCAGTTCTTC
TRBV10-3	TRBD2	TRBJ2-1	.	CAIRETSGGDNEQFF	TGTGCCATCCGCGAAACTAGCGGGGGCGACAATGAGCAGTTCTTC
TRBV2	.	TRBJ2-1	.	CASSRNRDPWDEQFF	TGTGCCAGCAGTAGAAACAGGGACCCATGGGATGAGCAGTTCTTC
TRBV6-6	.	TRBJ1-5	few	CASSYRAGHQPQHF	TGTGCCAGCAGTTACAGGGCAGGGCATCAGCCCCAGCATTTT
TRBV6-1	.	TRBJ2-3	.	CASSERSRAHRDTQYF	TGTGCCAGCAGTGAACGGAGCAGGGCTCATAGAGATACGCAGTATTTT
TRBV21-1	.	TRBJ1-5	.	CASSKGGGVRQPQHF	TGTGCCAGCAGCAAAGGGGGCGGGGTCAGACAGCCCCAGCATTTT
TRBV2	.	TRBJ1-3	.	CASRDSLSGNTIYF	TGTGCCAGCAGAGACAGCCTCTCTGGAAACACCATATATTTT
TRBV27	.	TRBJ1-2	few	CASSLIGGSILRGYTF	TGTGCCAGCAGTTTAATCGGGGGGTCCATCCTCCGTGGCTACACCTTC
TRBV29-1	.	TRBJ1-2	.	CSVPGFGGYTF	TGCAGCGTTCCAGGGTTCGGTGGCTACACCTTC
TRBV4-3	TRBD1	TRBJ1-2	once	CASSHRDRAGGYTF	TGCGCCAGCAGCCATAGGGACAGGGCAGGAGGCTACACCTTC
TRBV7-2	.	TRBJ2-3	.	CASSYRGTDTQYF	TGTGCCAGCAGCTATCGGGGGACAGATACGCAGTATTTT
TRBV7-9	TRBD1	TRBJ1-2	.	CASSLLRGNYGYTF	TGTGCCAGCAGCCTCCTCAGGGGGAACTATGGCTACACCTTC
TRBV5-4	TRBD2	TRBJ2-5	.	CASSLWSGGGTQYF	TGTGCCAGCAGCTTGTGGTCCGGGGGGGGCACCCAGTACTTC
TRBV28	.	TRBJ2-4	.	CASIDGVAKNIQYF	TGTGCCAGCATCGACGGAGTGGCCAAAAACATTCAGTACTTC
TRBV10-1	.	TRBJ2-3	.	CASSDGGRATDTQYF	TGCGCCAGCAGTGACGGGGGGCGGGCGACAGATACGCAGTATTTT
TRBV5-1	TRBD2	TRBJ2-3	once	CASSLQAGGRDTQYF	TGCGCCAGCAGCTTGCAGGCGGGGGGTCGAGATACGCAGTATTTT
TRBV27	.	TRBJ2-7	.	CASSLRASSHYEQYF	TGTGCCAGCAGTTTGAGGGCCAGTTCGCACTACGAGCAGTACTTC
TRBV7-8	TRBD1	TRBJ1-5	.	CASSRDRGYQPQHF	TGTGCCAGCAGTCGGGACAGGGGGTACCAGCCCCAGCATTTT
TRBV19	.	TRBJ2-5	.	CASSSRGTGVSQETQYF	TGTGCCAGTAGTTCACGGGGGACGGGGGTGTCCCAAGAGACCCAGTACTTC
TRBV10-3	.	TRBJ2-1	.	CAISAEPQGSEQFF	TGTGCCATCAGTGCGGAACCGCAGGGGAGTGAGCAGTTCTTC
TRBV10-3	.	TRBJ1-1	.	CAIKSGTTEAFF	TGTGCCATCAAATCGGGGACAACTGAAGCTTTCTTT
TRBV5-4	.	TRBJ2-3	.	CASSQDRPSSTDTQYF	TGTGCCAGCAGCCAGGATAGACCCTCTAGCACAGATACGCAGTATTTT
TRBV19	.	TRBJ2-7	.	CASSARQASSYEQYF	TGTGCCAGTAGTGCCCGACAGGCGAGCTCCTACGAGCAGTACTTC
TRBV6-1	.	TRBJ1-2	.	CASSEVGGRVDGYTF	TGTGCCAGCAGTGAAGTCGGGGGAAGGGTGGATGGCTACACCTTC
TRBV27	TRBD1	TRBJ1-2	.	CASSRTPQGVNYGYTF	TGTGCCAGCAGTCGGACCCCACAGGGGGTTAACTATGGCTACACCTTC
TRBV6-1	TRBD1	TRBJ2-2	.	CASIWTGGQTGELFF	TGTGCCAGCATTTGGACAGGGGGTCAAACCGGGGAGCTGTTTTTT
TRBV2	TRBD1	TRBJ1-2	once	CASSKKMNRGPGYGYTF	TGTGCCAGCAGTAAAAAAATGAACAGGGGGCCGGGCTATGGCTACACCTTC
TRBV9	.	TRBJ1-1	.	CASSASDSEAFF	TGTGCCAGCAGCGCTTCCGACAGTGAAGCTTTCTTT
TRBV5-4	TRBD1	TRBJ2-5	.	CASSRDRQETQYF	TGTGCCAGCAGCCGGGACAGACAAGAGACCCAGTACTTC
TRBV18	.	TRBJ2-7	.	CASSPRSLVAYEQYF	TGTGCCAGCTCACCACGGTCACTGGTCGCGTACGAGCAGTACTTC
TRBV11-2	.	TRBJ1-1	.	CASSQLGQNTEAFF	TGTGCCAGCAGCCAGCTAGGACAGAACACTGAAGCTTTCTTT